The rows below give T cell receptor beta chains drawn from one sample of a study of T cell repertoires in cytomegalovirus infection. Their target antigens are unknown. TCRdb processed the reads anew with MiXCR; each CDR3 protein has one entry. The table lists about 51,000 distinct CDR3 sequences, 20% of them singletons. The sequences come from CD8+ T cells from cultured PBMCs, collected from culture after CMV antigen stimulation. These receptor sequences come from a human donor in good health (CMV status not recorded). Some clones in this sample may be carry-over from other donors' samples. The CDR3 runs from the conserved cysteine through the conserved F or W. D genes are given only for firm matches. Part of the rows lack a size; the others show once, few, many or a class for expanded clones.

j_call v_call d_call clone_size cdr3_nt cdr3_aa
TRBJ2-2 TRBV7-6 TRBD2 NA TGTGCCAGCAGCTCACTGGGACTAGCGGGGGGGCCTAGGACCGGGGAGCTGTTTTTT CASSSLGLAGGPRTGELFF
TRBJ1-3 TRBV28 NA NA TGTGCCAGCAGGGCAAGGATCCACGGGGACACCATATATTTT CASRARIHGDTIYF
TRBJ1-2 TRBV20-1 NA few TGCAGTGCCAAAGACAAATCAGGGGTCTACTATGGCTACACCTTC CSAKDKSGVYYGYTF
TRBJ2-5 TRBV6-6 NA few TGTGCCAGCAGACAGGGATCGTACCAAGAGACCCAGTACTTC CASRQGSYQETQYF
TRBJ2-7 TRBV7-3 TRBD1 NA TGTGCCAGCAGCTTAAGTTCGGGACAGGGCTACGAGCAGTACTTC CASSLSSGQGYEQYF
TRBJ2-2 TRBV7-9 NA few TGTGCCAGCAGCCCCGGAGGAGGCGGGGAGCTGTTTTTT CASSPGGGGELFF
TRBJ2-5 TRBV7-9 TRBD2 few TGTGCCAGCAGCCATCCCGTAGCGGGGGATGAGACCCAGTACTTC CASSHPVAGDETQYF
TRBJ1-1 TRBV20-1 NA few TGCAGTGCTAGAGATACCGGGGAAGAGGGTGGCCCTGAAGCTTTCTTT CSARDTGEEGGPEAFF
TRBJ1-6 TRBV7-8 NA NA TGTGCCAGCAGCTTATACGGACGATCCTATAATTCACCCCTCCACTTT CASSLYGRSYNSPLHF
TRBJ2-1 TRBV6-5 NA many TGTGCCAGCAGTTCGACAGTCACCTCCTACAATGAGCAGTTCTTC CASSSTVTSYNEQFF
TRBJ1-1 TRBV7-9 NA NA TGTGCCAGCAGCTTTCGGACGAACACTGAAGCTTTCTTT CASSFRTNTEAFF
TRBJ2-7 TRBV2 NA many TGTGCCAGCAGTGGTGTCAGAAGATACGAGCAGTACTTC CASSGVRRYEQYF
TRBJ2-5 TRBV7-2 TRBD1 NA TGTGCCAGCAGCGTCGGGACAGGGAGGATGCAGACCCAGTACTTC CASSVGTGRMQTQYF
TRBJ2-1 TRBV5-1 NA few TGCGCCAGCAGCTACAACACCCACAATGAGCAGTTCTTC CASSYNTHNEQFF
TRBJ2-1 TRBV30 TRBD2 NA TGTGCCTGGAGTCTAGCTAGCGGGAGGTACAATGAGCAGTTCTTC CAWSLASGRYNEQFF
TRBJ2-1 TRBV15 NA few TGTGCCACCAGCAGAGATAGTAATGAGCAGTTCTTC CATSRDSNEQFF
TRBJ1-6 TRBV7-9 NA few TGTGCCAGCAGCCACTCAGATGACATACGTTCACCCCTCCACTTT CASSHSDDIRSPLHF
TRBJ2-7 TRBV7-2 TRBD2 few TGTGCCAGCAGCTGGGGGGGGTTTGAGGGCCTATACGAGCAGTACTTC CASSWGGFEGLYEQYF
TRBJ1-2 TRBV7-2 NA NA TGTGCCAGCAGCTTAGCTGTATCTGGATCGGGAGCTAAATGGGGCTACACCTTC CASSLAVSGSGAKWGYTF
TRBJ2-1 TRBV12-3/TRBV12-4 TRBD1 few TGTGCCAGCAGTTTGGCCGAACAGGGGTTAGACTCCTACAATGAGCAGTTCTTC CASSLAEQGLDSYNEQFF
TRBJ2-3 TRBV27 NA many TGTGCCAGCAGTTTAGGAGTTACAGATACGCAGTATTTT CASSLGVTDTQYF
TRBJ2-7 TRBV24-1 NA few TGTGCCACCAGTGATGGAGGGGGCGACGGGCAGTACTTC CATSDGGGDGQYF
TRBJ2-5 TRBV7-7 TRBD1 NA TGTGCCAGCAGCTTAGACGGGACAGGGTGGGAGACCCAGTACTTC CASSLDGTGWETQYF
TRBJ2-7 TRBV12-3/TRBV12-4 NA few TGTGCCAGCAGCCCCGGGACAAATTACGAGCAGTACTTC CASSPGTNYEQYF
TRBJ2-5 TRBV4-3 NA medium-sized TGCGCCAGCAGCCAAGATATAACGCGTACCGGATCCGAGACCCAGTACTTC CASSQDITRTGSETQYF
TRBJ2-2 TRBV7-7 NA few TGTGCCAGCAGCTTAAGGTCGTCTAGCTCGACCGGGGAGCTGTTTTTT CASSLRSSSSTGELFF
TRBJ2-1 TRBV4-1 TRBD2 few TGCGCCAGCAGCCACCTAACCCTAGCGGGAGGAAGCTCCTACAATGAGCAGTTCTTC CASSHLTLAGGSSYNEQFF
TRBJ2-2 TRBV2 NA NA TGTGCCAGCAGACTTTCGGGGGAGCTGTTTTTT CASRLSGELFF
TRBJ2-7 TRBV7-8 NA NA TGTGCCAGCAGCTTAAGAGGGACCGAGCAGTACTTC CASSLRGTEQYF
TRBJ2-2 TRBV7-9 NA NA TGTGCCAGCAGCTCTTCTTCTATCACCGGGGAGCTGTTTTTT CASSSSSITGELFF
TRBJ1-5 TRBV18 NA NA TGTGCCAGCTCATATGGCAGGGAGCGGGGTCAGCCCCAGCATTTT CASSYGRERGQPQHF
TRBJ1-1 TRBV12-3/TRBV12-4 TRBD1 many TGTGCCAGCAGCAAAGGGGGCGCGATTCCCCCTGAAGCTTTCTTT CASSKGGAIPPEAFF
TRBJ2-7 TRBV12-3/TRBV12-4 NA NA TGTGCCAGCAGTTTAGGGGACTCCACCCCCGAGCAGTACTTC CASSLGDSTPEQYF
TRBJ2-3 TRBV7-9 NA NA TGTGCCAGCAGCTCCGCCAGGGATACGCAGTATTTT CASSSARDTQYF
TRBJ2-7 TRBV28 NA few TGTGCCAGCAGTTTACCGGGGGATCCCTACGAGCAGTACTTC CASSLPGDPYEQYF
TRBJ1-3 TRBV28 NA many TGTGCCAGCAGGGGTCTTGGTGGGTCTGGAAACACCATATATTTT CASRGLGGSGNTIYF
TRBJ2-1 TRBV9 NA NA TGTGCCAGCAGCCCGCGGGACTTTTACAATGAGCAGTTCTTC CASSPRDFYNEQFF
TRBJ2-7 TRBV20-1 TRBD2 few TGCAGTGCTATTAGCGGGATTTCCTACGAGCAGTACTTC CSAISGISYEQYF
TRBJ1-2 TRBV29-1 NA few TGCAGCGTTGAAGATCGAAGGACTTCTGGCTACACCTTC CSVEDRRTSGYTF
TRBJ2-7 TRBV7-2 TRBD2 NA TGTGCCAGCAGCACGGGACTAGCGGGAGGGCGAATCACCTACGAGCAGTACTTC CASSTGLAGGRITYEQYF
TRBJ2-1 TRBV7-9 NA few TGTGCCAGCAGCCTCGCCCTGACGGATAGCTCCTACAATGAGCAGTTCTTC CASSLALTDSSYNEQFF
TRBJ2-5 TRBV12-3/TRBV12-4 TRBD1 few TGTGCCAGCAGTTTAAATCACAGGGGACATTTCCAAGAGACCCAGTACTTC CASSLNHRGHFQETQYF
TRBJ2-7 TRBV5-4 TRBD1 few TGTGCCAGCACCGATAGGGACAGATCCTACGAGCAGTACTTC CASTDRDRSYEQYF
TRBJ2-1 TRBV7-8 TRBD2 NA TGTGCCAGCAGCTATAGGACAGCGGGAGGGGGTGGCAATGAGCAGTTCTTC CASSYRTAGGGGNEQFF
TRBJ2-1 TRBV19 TRBD1 NA TGTGCCAGTACCCGGAAAGGGGACAGAAACTTTAAGAGCTCCTACAATGAGCAGTTCTTC CASTRKGDRNFKSSYNEQFF
TRBJ2-2 TRBV12-3/TRBV12-4 NA NA TGTGCCAGCAGTTTAGAGGGTAGCGACACCGGGGAGCTGTTTTTT CASSLEGSDTGELFF
TRBJ2-3 TRBV7-3 NA NA TGTGCCAGCAGCCCCGGGACGGATACGCAGTATTTT CASSPGTDTQYF
TRBJ2-1 TRBV12-3/TRBV12-4 NA many TGTGCCAGCGGACAGAGCTCCTACAATGAGCAGTTCTTC CASGQSSYNEQFF
TRBJ2-3 TRBV7-9 TRBD1 few TGTGCCAGCAGCTCAACCTTTACAGGGGTGAGAGATACGCAGTATTTT CASSSTFTGVRDTQYF
TRBJ2-1 TRBV7-9 NA NA TGTGCCAGCAGCTTAGAGTTAGAGGCCTCCTACAATGAGCAGTTCTTC CASSLELEASYNEQFF